This is a list of T cell receptor beta chains from one sample in a study of shared clonotypes between healthy human individuals. Sequencing used immunoSEQ multiplex PCR; TCRdb keeps in-frame clones, though not all of them. The table shows over 2 million clones, with around 95% occurring only once. The sample comprised naive CD4+ T cells sorted from blood. These receptors originate from a young man in good health. CDR3s leave out the opening cysteine and the closing phenylalanine or tryptophan. Some rows have no size entry. The others give once, few or many, or a class for an expanded clone.

len	abundance	j_gene	v_gene	CDR3aa
11	.	TRBJ2-7	TRBV6-5	ASRYRTGDEQY
11	.	TRBJ1-2	TRBV6-6	ASSFPDRGGYT
13	.	TRBJ2-1	TRBV11-2	ASSTGTSLNNEQF
14	.	TRBJ1-1	TRBV11-2	ASSLISVRGNTEAF
12	.	TRBJ2-5	TRBV6-5	ASHGGPTQETQY
10	once	TRBJ2-3	TRBV9	ASSKQADTQY
15	.	TRBJ2-5	TRBV18	ASSPPGWDPGQETQY
12	.	TRBJ1-4	TRBV30	AWSNGATNEKLF
13	few	TRBJ2-1	TRBV6-5	ASRITGTASNEQF
15	.	TRBJ2-7	TRBV4-1	ASSRDSGTGISYEQY
13	once	TRBJ1-2	TRBV7-2	ASSGTSVASGGYT
13	.	TRBJ2-2	TRBV6-5	ASSRGTSGSGELF
12	few	TRBJ1-2	TRBV12-5	ASVLPGTSNGYT
11	.	TRBJ2-1	TRBV7-8	ASSLDRVDEQF
12	.	TRBJ1-1	TRBV18	ASSSAGGSTEAF
10	few	TRBJ2-2	TRBV30	ALTRDGGELF
13	.	TRBJ1-6	TRBV15	ATSRDGTADSPLH
10	.	TRBJ2-1	TRBV6-4	ASKEYGNEQF
15	.	TRBJ1-2	TRBV30	AWIEKKGAKGFYGYT
17	.	TRBJ2-2	TRBV2	ASSERGIRRAPNTGELF
10	.	TRBJ1-2	TRBV11-2	ASSLQAYGYT
13	.	TRBJ2-2	TRBV10-3	AISESGGHTGELF
12	.	TRBJ1-1	TRBV5-6	ASSLGGRNTEAF
13	.	TRBJ2-7	TRBV4-2	ASSQGQRGGEEQY
11	.	TRBJ1-6	TRBV2	ASSLLLDSPLH
10	.	TRBJ2-1	TRBV30	AWSEGSSSKF
13	.	TRBJ1-3	TRBV18	ASSPSPGAGNTIY
9	.	TRBJ1-3	TRBV5-6	ASSQSNTIY
10	.	TRBJ2-7	TRBV7-9	ASSLQGYEQY
9	.	TRBJ1-1	TRBV29-1	SVERTYEAF
13	.	TRBJ1-1	TRBV6-1	ASSLPTGGSTEAF
12	once	TRBJ2-7	TRBV14	ASSQGMWSYEQY
12	once	TRBJ1-3	TRBV10-1	ASSDGQGVNTIY
12	.	TRBJ2-7	TRBV11-2	ASSLAGGRYEQY
11	.	TRBJ2-7	TRBV27	ASRPPMRYEQY
13	.	TRBJ1-5	TRBV27	ASSLLGQPNQPQH
12	.	TRBJ1-2	TRBV4-3	ASSRLASVYGYT
11	once	TRBJ1-1	TRBV15	ATSKTVGDEAF
14	.	TRBJ1-2	TRBV27	ASSLSGTGRNYGYT
10	.	TRBJ1-1	TRBV7-2	ASSSRGPEAF
14	.	TRBJ1-4	TRBV6-1	ASSDRTGGYNEKLF
14	once	TRBJ1-2	TRBV15	ATSPQGASSNYGYT
12	.	TRBJ2-7	TRBV11-2	ASSSGGSFYEQY
9	.	TRBJ2-5	TRBV20-1	RDPRPETQY
14	.	TRBJ2-7	TRBV5-1	ASSFNTVRSSYEQY
11	.	TRBJ1-1	TRBV30	AWERGINTEAF
13	.	TRBJ1-5	TRBV19	ASSMIGAGNQPQH
14	.	TRBJ2-3	TRBV10-3	AISAGAGAATDTQY
15	.	TRBJ1-4	TRBV11-2	ASSANRGQGINEKLF
10	.	TRBJ1-2	TRBV30	AWTKGGSGYT
12	.	TRBJ1-5	TRBV6-5	ASSQGVSNQPQH
14	.	TRBJ1-3	TRBV7-2	ASSLAGGWSGNTIY
15	once	TRBJ2-7	TRBV19	ASSIALWGASGYEQY